These 30 T cell receptor beta chains originate from one sample sequenced in a study of shared clonotypes between healthy human individuals. TCRdb's copy holds only in-frame clones and misses some; the assay was immunoSEQ multiplex PCR. The repertoire holds some 380,000 clones, 90% to 97% seen once, with approximately 0.32% in the top ten. Sequenced: memory CD8+ T cells sorted from blood. Subset reported: CD45RO+ cells pooled with CCR7-negative TemRA cells. Source of these receptors: a man aged 30 to 45 in good health.

V gene TRBV6-1 combines with J gene TRBJ2-5, with D possibly being TRBD1 (5 bases). The CDR3 spans 12 residues. Deletions cut 6 bases from V and 5 bases from J, with 10 bases between. CDR1 is MNHNS and CDR2 is SASEGT in the germline V gene. The CDR3 nucleotides are TGTGCCAGCAGGGGGCCAGGGGAGACCCAGTACTTC. Translated: CASRGPGETQYF.

The chain combines TRBV30 with TRBJ1-5; D ambiguous. Deletions cut 0 bases from V and 0 bases from J, with 3 bases between. CDR3 length: 13 amino acids. Per germline, CDR1 GTSNPN and CDR2 SVGIG (reference sequence). The CDR3 spells CAWSVSSNQPQHF. Here the CDR3 DNA reads TGTGCCTGGAGTGTAAGTAGCAATCAGCCCCAGCATTTT.

The gene calls are TRBV7-3 and TRBJ2-2; D not resolved. Per the germline V gene, CDR1 is SGHTA and CDR2 is FQGTGA. Trimming shortened V by 2 bases and J by 1 base, and 11 bases separated the two germline ends. This CDR3 has 16 residues. The CDR3 loop reads CASSLWDRRNTGELFF. The CDR3, as DNA: TGTGCCAGCAGCTTATGGGATAGACGGAACACCGGGGAGCTGTTTTTT.

The chain joins TRBV28 to TRBJ2-7, with 8 bases lining up with TRBD2. This CDR3 is 15 amino acids long. The V segment lost 2 bases and the J segment 6 bases; nucleotides outside the gene matches: 9. Per germline, CDR1 MDHEN and CDR2 SYDVKM. This CDR3 reads CASSLRRAGGGEQYF. CDR3 sequence (DNA): TGTGCCAGCAGTTTAAGACGCGCGGGAGGAGGCGAGCAGTACTTC.

On this clone itself: The sample has other DNA sequences that encode this CDR3 too. The chain couples TRBV29-1 to TRBJ1-1; TRBD1 matches 7 bases. There are 12 residues in the CDR3. Germline CDR1 is SQVTM and CDR2 is ANQGSEA. V trimming: 4 bases; J trimming: 2 bases; junction bases outside the gene matches: 1. The CDR3 is CSVGQGNTEAFF. The CDR3 nucleotides are TGCAGCGTTGGACAGGGAAACACTGAAGCTTTCTTT.

The V call is TRBV30, the J call TRBJ2-3, with a weak D call TRBD2 (6 bases). Germline-derived CDR1 and CDR2 are GTSNPN and SVGIG (reference sequence). The CDR3 totals 13 residues. The germline V and J ends were trimmed by 1 base and 1 base, with 6 bases remaining between them. The CDR3, as DNA: TGTGCCTGGAGTGCTAGCGGCACAGATACGCAGTATTTT. The encoded protein is CAWSASGTDTQYF.

This chain joins TRBV10-3 and TRBJ2-7, with a tentative D call TRBD2 (5 bases). In germline, CDR1 is ENHRY, CDR2 SYGVKD. This CDR3 has 15 residues. The V end was cut by 0 bases, the J end by 2 bases, with 11 bases between. CDR3 sequence (DNA): TGTGCCATCAGTGAGTCGAGTAGCGCAACCTACGAGCAGTACTTC. Translated, it gives CAISESSSATYEQYF.

Points on this clone: Other nucleotide sequences in the sample specify the same CDR3. This chain connects TRBV27 to TRBJ1-5; no clear D. Germline V gives CDR1 MNHEY, CDR2 SMNVEV (reference sequence). Trimming took off 0 bases at V and 1 base at J, with 4 bases between the two ends. The CDR3 contains 14 residues. The DNA of the CDR3 is TGTGCCAGCAGTTTATCTGGGAGCAATCAGCCCCAGCATTTT. As protein: CASSLSGSNQPQHF.

A note on this clone: The identical CDR3 is also encoded by other nucleotide sequences in the sample. The rearrangement uses TRBV5-1 and TRBJ2-5, with a possible D match to TRBD1 (5 bases). The V gene lost 0 bases and the J gene lost 5 bases, with 8 bases spanning the gap. CDR1 is SGHRS and CDR2 is YFSETQ in the germline V gene. This CDR3 contains 13 residues. CDR3 region: CASSLGAGETQYF. The CDR3 coding sequence is TGCGCCAGCAGCTTGGGCGCAGGGGAGACCCAGTACTTC.

The chain recombines TRBV2 with TRBJ1-5; 11 bases are shared with TRBD1. J was trimmed by 3 bases and V by 7 bases; bases with no gene match: 5. The CDR3 is 15 residues long. The germline V gene encodes CDR1 SNHLY and CDR2 FYNNEI. This chain's CDR3 is CASTPDRGHNQPQHF. DNA for the CDR3: TGTGCCAGCACCCCGGACAGGGGGCACAATCAGCCCCAGCATTTT.

The DNA for the CDR3 is TGTGCCAGCAGAACGGACAGGGGGCGCACTGAAGCTTTCTTT. Translation: CASRTDRGRTEAFF. J is TRBJ1-1 and V is TRBV6-1; 11 bases are shared with TRBD1. Germline V gene sequence: CDR1 MNHNS, CDR2 SASEGT. Trimming cost V 6 bases and J 4 bases; bases outside gene matches: 4. This CDR3 spans 14 amino acids.

This clone was seen more than once but under ten times. The chain combines TRBV28 with TRBJ1-2; unclear D gene. Trimming stripped 4 bases from V and 2 bases from J, with 14 bases between. The CDR3 runs 15 residues. Germline-derived CDR1 and CDR2 are MDHEN and SYDVKM. CDR3 DNA: TGTGCCAGCAGTTCCCCCCCGGACGGAAACTATGGCTACACCTTC. Its translation: CASSSPPDGNYGYTF.

The chain has TRBV19 and TRBJ2-7; D is unclear. V dropped 5 bases and J dropped 4 bases, with 18 bases sitting between them. This CDR3 contains 15 residues. Germline V gene data show CDR1 as LNHDA and CDR2 as SQIVND (reference sequence). This chain's CDR3 is CASSRRAGVEYEQYF. CDR3 DNA: TGTGCCAGTAGTCGACGGGCTGGGGTGGAGTACGAGCAGTACTTC.

This sequence joins TRBV7-3 and TRBJ2-1; D tentatively reads TRBD1 or TRBD2 (6 bases each). V lost 5 bases and J 5 bases, leaving 10 bases between the germline ends. CDR3 length equals 13 residues. CDR1 SGHTA and CDR2 FQGTGA come from the germline V gene. The DNA for the CDR3 is TGTGCCAGCAGCCTGGGGGGCCACAATGAGCAGTTCTTC. Protein sequence: CASSLGGHNEQFF. Full variable domain (missing parts from reference TRBV7-3 and TRBJ2-1): GAGVSQTPSNKVTEKGKYVELRCDPISGHTALYWYRQSLGQGPEFLIYFQGTGAADDSGLPNDRFFAVRPEGSVSTLKIQRTERGDSAVYLCASSLGGHNEQFFGPGTRLTVL.

The chain recombines TRBV6-6 with TRBJ2-1; D unclear. This CDR3 has 12 residues. Trimming removed 5 bases from V and 4 bases from J, with 6 bases in between. Germline V CDR1 and CDR2: MNHNY, SVGAGI (reference sequence). In DNA, the CDR3 is TGTGCCAGCAGTCAAGTTTACAATGAGCAGTTCTTC. Translation: CASSQVYNEQFF.

To note about this clone: The identical CDR3 is also encoded by other nucleotide sequences in the sample. The gene calls are TRBV19 and TRBJ1-1; no clear D. Trimming shortened V by 1 base and J by 1 base, and 4 bases separated the two germline ends. The germline V gene encodes CDR1 LNHDA and CDR2 SQIVND (reference sequence). The CDR3 extends over 13 amino acids. For the CDR3, the DNA is TGTGCCAGTAGTATAGGAGGGAACACTGAAGCTTTCTTT. This encodes CASSIGGNTEAFF. The whole variable domain, filled in from reference TRBV19 and TRBJ1-1, reads DGGITQSPKYLFRKEGQNVTLSCEQNLNHDAMYWYRQDPGQGLRLIYYSQIVNDFQKGDIAEGYSVSREKKESFPLTVTSAQKNPTAFYLCASSIGGNTEAFFGQGTRLTVV.

The chain employs TRBV25-1 and TRBJ2-2, with 9 nucleotides matching TRBD1. The CDR3 consists of 12 residues. V lost 6 bases, J lost 11 bases, and 4 bases stayed unmatched. CDR1 and CDR2 from the germline V gene are MGHDK and SYGVNS. DNA of the CDR3: TGTGCCAGCAGGACAGGGGGAGGAGAGCTGTTTTTT. Translated: CASRTGGGELFF.

The V gene is TRBV11-3, the J gene TRBJ2-6; D is unclear. CDR1 and CDR2 (germline): SGHNT, YENEEA. The CDR3 runs to 18 residues. V was pared by 5 bases and J by 5 bases, with 22 bases between. The CDR3 loop reads CASSVRNVRQSRANVLTF. CDR3 in DNA: TGTGCCAGCAGCGTTCGCAACGTTCGACAAAGTCGGGCCAACGTCCTGACTTTC. The full variable domain, with the rest looked up from reference TRBV11-3 and TRBJ2-6, is EAGVVQSPRYKIIEKKQPVAFWCNPISGHNTLYWYLQNLGQGPELLIRYENEEAVDDSQLPKDRFSAERLKGVDSTLKIQPAELGDSAVYLCASSVRNVRQSRANVLTFGAGSRLTVL.

The chain links TRBV10-3 to TRBJ2-7; D may be TRBD2 (6 bases). V dropped 9 bases and J dropped 7 bases, with 13 bases sitting between them. The CDR3 spans 11 residues. Per germline, CDR1 ENHRY and CDR2 SYGVKD. The chain's CDR3 is CAIGDWPEQYF. CDR3 in DNA: TGTGCCATAGGGGACTGGCCTGAGCAGTACTTC.

In regard to this clone: The junction and the germline gene differ at one end; a read error may be behind it. The rearrangement uses TRBV7-7 and TRBJ2-3, with 9 bases fitting TRBD2. CDR3 length equals 16 residues. CDR1 is SSHAT and CDR2 is FNYEAQ in the germline V gene (reference sequence). As DNA, the CDR3 is TGTGCTAGCAGCCCCTCCCTAGCGGGAACCACAGATACGCAGTATTTT. Translated, it gives CASSPSLAGTTDTQYF.

The count of this clone is one. For the CDR3, the DNA is TGTGCCAGCAGCTGGAGCGGGAGTACCTACAATGAGCAGTTCTTC. It yields the protein CASSWSGSTYNEQFF. The chain combines TRBV7-2 with TRBJ2-1; 8 nucleotides agree with TRBD2. V was pared by 4 bases and J by 2 bases, with 4 bases of the junction left unmatched. This CDR3 comprises 15 residues. Germline CDR1 reads SGHTA; CDR2 reads FQGNSA.

The chain is built from TRBV6-6 and TRBJ1-2, with 7 bases aligning to TRBD1. The CDR3 is 15 residues long. Looked up from germline, CDR1 is MNHNY and CDR2 is SVGAGI (reference sequence). The V gene end was trimmed by 6 bases and the J gene end by 4 bases; junction bases not matched to a gene: 11. CDR3 DNA sequence: TGTGCCAGCAGGAGCCGGGACAGCGGGGCCTATGGCTACACCTTC. Residues: CASRSRDSGAYGYTF.

This chain uses TRBV29-1 with TRBJ2-1; 7 bases are shared with TRBD2. Losses at the gene ends were 3 bases for V and 12 bases for J; bases not matched to a gene: 5. The length of the CDR3 is 11 residues. Germline assignment: CDR1 SQVTM and CDR2 ANQGSEA. The CDR3 bases are TGCAGCGTTGATCCGGGAGGCAGGCAGTTCTTC. Translating gives CSVDPGGRQFF.

J is TRBJ2-2 and V is TRBV7-3, with D maybe TRBD1 (6 bases). V lost 1 base, J lost 5 bases, and 8 bases lay in between. The CDR3 consists of 14 residues. CDR1 is SGHTA, CDR2 FQGTGA, per germline. This chain's CDR3 is CASSLRQGTGELFF. The CDR3 DNA reads TGTGCCAGCAGCTTAAGGCAGGGGACCGGGGAGCTGTTTTTT. Based on the CDR3 plus reference TRBV7-3 and TRBJ2-2, the full variable domain is GAGVSQTPSNKVTEKGKYVELRCDPISGHTALYWYRQSLGQGPEFLIYFQGTGAADDSGLPNDRFFAVRPEGSVSTLKIQRTERGDSAVYLCASSLRQGTGELFFGEGSRLTVL.

As to this clone: In the same sample, other DNA sequences code for this CDR3. The genes are TRBV28 and TRBJ1-2, with 8 bases lining up with TRBD1. With V trimmed by 6 bases and J by 5 bases, 5 bases remained unmatched. CDR1 and CDR2 from the germline V gene are MDHEN and SYDVKM. This CDR3 has 13 residues. In DNA form, the CDR3 reads TGTGCCAGCAGCCCCGACAGGGGTTATGGCTACACCTTC. This sequence encodes CASSPDRGYGYTF.

V and J are TRBV6-6 and TRBJ2-7; the match to TRBD2 covers 11 bases. J was trimmed by 3 bases and V by 6 bases; bases with no gene match: 10. Germline CDR1 reads MNHNY; CDR2 reads SVGAGI (reference sequence). The CDR3 loop spans 16 amino acids. CDR3 residues: CASSPPGLAVSYEQYF. For the CDR3, the DNA is TGTGCCAGCAGCCCTCCGGGACTAGCGGTCAGCTACGAGCAGTACTTC.

The J gene is TRBJ2-7, the V gene TRBV7-8; D gene unclear. The germline V gene encodes CDR1 SGHVS and CDR2 FQNEAQ. Trimming took 5 bases from V and 2 from J, leaving 13 bases between them. The CDR3 length is 14 residues. CDR3 nucleotide sequence: TGTGCCAGCAGCCAAGGTGATGGTGCCTACGAGCAGTACTTC. Protein product: CASSQGDGAYEQYF.

The chain recombines TRBV7-9 with TRBJ2-7; maybe TRBD2 (5 bases). Deletions cut 10 bases from V and 0 bases from J, with 16 bases between. From germline, CDR1 is SEHNR and CDR2 FQNEAQ (reference sequence). The length of the CDR3 is 14 residues. CDR3: CATTSFTSSYEQYF. CDR3 coding DNA: TGTGCCACCACCAGCTTCACTAGCTCCTACGAGCAGTACTTC.

The chain's CDR3 is CASSLQRERETQYF. In nucleotides, the CDR3 is TGCGCCAGCAGCTTGCAGCGGGAGAGGGAGACCCAGTACTTC. This chain uses TRBV5-1 with TRBJ2-5; 8 bases map to TRBD2. Germline assignment: CDR1 SGHRS and CDR2 YFSETQ. Trimming removed 1 base from V and 5 bases from J; junction bases left unmatched: 4. The CDR3 has 14 residues.

This chain uses TRBV7-2 with TRBJ2-5, with TRBD2 identical over 7 bases. CDR1 and CDR2 (germline): SGHTA, FQGNSA. This CDR3 is built from 18 residues. V lost 1 base to trimming and J lost 5 bases; unmatched junction nucleotides: 16. CDR3 DNA: TGTGCCAGCAGCTTAGTTCAACGTCGTAGCGGGTTTGGGGAGACCCAGTACTTC. It specifies CASSLVQRRSGFGETQYF.